This TCR beta chain comes out of a study of OX40 agonist ivuxolimab in advanced cancers. The overall study: Among those treated, three patients had partial responses, one with hepatocellular carcinoma and two with cutaneous melanoma. Study findings and constraints: Part of the nonresponder group also had normalized T-cell clonal expansion that was low.

Remarks on this clone: Its antigen is still unknown.

Generated by immunoSEQ multiplex PCR, the TCRdb table keeps only in-frame clones and is missing some. The sample includes 45,000 to 60,000 clones, roughly nine tenths of them seen just once. This receptor was identified in an adult with an advanced solid tumor such as melanoma, head and neck, liver or kidney cancer. This sample comprised CD4+ or CD8+ T cells sorted from blood, obtained in a trial of the OX40 agonist ivuxolimab.

The CDR3 coding sequence is TGTGCCAGCTCACCGGGGGCCAGCAACAATGAGCAGTTCTTC. It encodes CASSPGASNNEQFF. The chain employs TRBV18 and TRBJ2-1; maybe TRBD1 (6 bases). The CDR3 runs 14 residues. V was trimmed by 3 bases and J by 5 bases, leaving 11 bases between them. CDR1 and CDR2 from the germline V gene are KGHSH and LQKENI.